This is a list of T cell receptor beta chains from one sample in a study of T-cell reconstitution after alpha-beta-depleted transplantation in children. Each CDR3 protein is one row after TCRdb ran MiXCR on the PCR reads. This sample has roughly 200,000 distinct CDR3 sequences, with about 6.3% found just once. This material consisted of PBMCs from the stem cell graft donor, taken from the stem cell graft. These TCRs come from a human donor who donated a stem cell graft to a child with Wiskott-Aldrich syndrome. The CDR3 runs from the conserved cysteine through the conserved F or W. The order of the fields is CDR3 length, J gene, V gene, clone size, D gene, CDR3 DNA, CDR3 protein. D genes are given only for firm matches. Rows may omit the clone size; those that give it use once, few, many or a size class.

16	TRBJ2-1	TRBV4-2	many	NA	TGTGCCAGCAGCGCCCGGTCGACGAGCTCCTACAATGAGCAGTTCTTC	CASSARSTSSYNEQFF
15	TRBJ2-1	TRBV5-1	NA	NA	TGCGCCAGCAGCTTGCTGGGTACTAGCCCAGAAAACGCTCTCTTC	CASSLLGTSPENALF
12	TRBJ2-1	TRBV18	NA	NA	TGTGCCAGCTCTTCTTCGTACCGGGAGCAGTTCTTC	CASSSSYREQFF
14	TRBJ1-6	TRBV7-2	NA	NA	TGTGCCAGCAGCTTAGGACACCCGGGTTCACCCCTCCACTTT	CASSLGHPGSPLHF
13	TRBJ1-1	TRBV20-1	many	NA	TGCAGTGTAATAAGGCTTGGGGACACTGAAGCTTTCTTT	CSVIRLGDTEAFF
14	TRBJ1-1	TRBV5-1	many	TRBD1	TGCGCCAGCAGCACTGGACAGGGGGCCACTGAAGCTTTCTTT	CASSTGQGATEAFF
13	TRBJ1-2	TRBV4-3	many	NA	TGCGCCAGCAGCCAAGGGACATTCCAGCCCGTTATCTTC	CASSQGTFQPVIF
16	TRBJ2-1	TRBV6-1	many	NA	TGTGCCAGCAGTCGGAGGCGGGACGGGGGCTACAATGAGCAGTTCTTC	CASSRRRDGGYNEQFF
18	TRBJ2-3	TRBV11-1	few	TRBD2	TGTGCCAGCAGCTTAGTACTAGCGGGAGGGCCGATCCCAGATACGCAGTATTTT	CASSLVLAGGPIPDTQYF
15	TRBJ2-7	TRBV23-1	NA	NA	TGCGCCAGCAGTCTCATAGGATGGACTACTTACGAGCAGTACTTC	CASSLIGWTTYEQYF
15	TRBJ2-2	TRBV6-5	many	NA	TGTGCCAGCAGTTACACAGTACTGAACACCGGGGAGCTGTTTTTT	CASSYTVLNTGELFF
15	TRBJ2-1	TRBV12-3/TRBV12-4	many	TRBD1	TGTGCCAGCAGTGCCCGCAGGGGGAATATGAATGAGCAGTTCTTC	CASSARRGNMNEQFF
13	TRBJ2-2	TRBV5-1	many	NA	TGCGCCAGCAGCTTGGACCCCACCGGGGAGCTGTTTTTT	CASSLDPTGELFF
18	TRBJ1-6	TRBV13	NA	NA	TGTGCCAGCAGACGTCATACGGTTAGCGACTCCTATAATTCACCCCTCCACTTT	CASRRHTVSDSYNSPLHF
15	TRBJ1-2	TRBV25-1	many	TRBD1	TGTGCCAGCAGTTGGACAGGGGGTGGCAACTATGGCTACACCTTC	CASSWTGGGNYGYTF
14	TRBJ2-7	TRBV30	NA	NA	TGTGCCTGGACCACGGGCAGGCCCGCCTACGAGCAGTACTTC	CAWTTGRPAYEQYF